Following are 25 T cell receptor beta chains from one sample sequenced in a study of shared clonotypes between healthy human individuals. The method was immunoSEQ multiplex PCR; TCRdb's version includes in-frame clones alone and lacks a portion of them. The data contain about 2.4 million clones, under 95% of them seen just once; the ten biggest clones take up approximately 0.35%. Sequencing input: naive CD4+ T cells from PBMCs. Subset described: CD45RA+ positively selected. These receptors originate from a man aged 18 to 35 in good health. Some clones in this sample may be carry-over from other donors' samples.

V gene TRBV9 combines with J gene TRBJ2-1; no clear D gene. CDR1 SGDLS and CDR2 YYNGEE come from the germline V gene. This CDR3 has 15 amino acids. V lost 0 bases and J 2 bases, leaving 9 bases between the germline ends. The CDR3, as DNA: TGTGCCAGCAGCGTAGGGACGGCTGCCTACAATGAGCAGTTCTTC. It yields the protein CASSVGTAAYNEQFF. Complete variable domain (other parts from reference TRBV9 and TRBJ2-1): DSGVTQTPKHLITATGQRVTLRCSPRSGDLSVYWYQQSLDQGLQFLIQYYNGEERAKGNILERFSAQQFPDLHSELNLSSLELGDSALYFCASSVGTAAYNEQFFGPGTRLTVL.

V usage is TRBV18 and J usage is TRBJ1-4; D ambiguous. Trimming cost V 6 bases and J 0 bases, with 14 bases left between them. The CDR3 covers 16 residues. Germline V lookup: CDR1 KGHSH, CDR2 LQKENI. This CDR3 reads CASSLDLAATNEKLFF. The CDR3, as DNA: TGTGCCAGCTCTTTAGATCTGGCAGCAACTAATGAAAAACTGTTTTTT.

V usage is TRBV28 and J usage is TRBJ1-2; D is uncertain. Germline V CDR1 and CDR2: MDHEN, SYDVKM. This CDR3 has 13 residues. Trimming shortened V by 6 bases and J by 3 bases, and 11 bases separated the two germline ends. CDR3: CASSPTRDYGYTF. The CDR3 DNA reads as TGTGCCAGCAGCCCCACCCGTGACTATGGCTACACCTTC.

With regard to this clone: Other DNA sequences of this sample code for an identical CDR3. The chain carries TRBV6-5 and TRBJ2-7; D not certain. Trimming stripped 2 bases from V and 1 base from J, with 9 bases between. This CDR3 contains 14 residues. CDR1 MNHEY and CDR2 SVGAGI come from the germline V gene. The CDR3 DNA sequence: TGTGCCAGCAGTTACAGCGTTAATTCCTACGAGCAGTACTTC. This sequence encodes CASSYSVNSYEQYF.

The chain joins TRBV28 to TRBJ1-3; no reliable D call. Trimming stripped 3 bases from V and 3 bases from J, with 9 bases between. CDR3 length equals 14 residues. Germline assignment: CDR1 MDHEN and CDR2 SYDVKM. The chain's CDR3 is CASSLVSVGNTIYF. The CDR3 region has the DNA TGTGCCAGCAGTTTGGTTAGTGTTGGAAACACCATATATTTT.

CDR3: CASSVFATNEKLFF. The CDR3 DNA follows: TGTGCCAGCAGCGTCTTTGCAACTAATGAAAAACTGTTTTTT. The chain recombines TRBV9 with TRBJ1-4; no reliable D call. Germline V gene data show CDR1 as SGDLS and CDR2 as YYNGEE. Trimming removed 2 bases from V and 0 bases from J, with 5 bases in between. This CDR3 spans 14 amino acids.

Here the CDR3 DNA reads TGTGCCAGCAGTTACTTTAGACAGGCTGGAAACACCATATATTTT. Translated, it gives CASSYFRQAGNTIYF. The gene calls are TRBV6-6 and TRBJ1-3, with D maybe TRBD1 (6 bases). Germline V lookup: CDR1 MNHNY, CDR2 SVGAGI (reference sequence). The CDR3 consists of 15 residues. The V end was cut by 1 base, the J end by 2 bases, with 9 bases between.

V and J are TRBV18 and TRBJ2-3; TRBD2 is a possible D gene (5 bases). There are 12 residues in the CDR3. Germline V gene data show CDR1 as KGHSH and CDR2 as LQKENI. V was pared by 5 bases and J by 8 bases, with 11 bases between. The CDR3 bases are TGTGCCAGCTCAGCCGAGGGCGCTACGCAGTATTTT. Protein sequence: CASSAEGATQYF.

In this sample, this clone turned up once. This rearrangement joins TRBV6-1 to TRBJ1-2; the D is unclear. From germline, CDR1 is MNHNS and CDR2 SASEGT. The V gene lost 6 bases and the J gene lost 8 bases, with 13 bases spanning the gap. This CDR3 has 12 amino acids. CDR3 in amino acids: CASREQLEGYTF. The CDR3 DNA reads TGTGCCAGCAGAGAGCAATTGGAGGGCTACACCTTC.

V gene TRBV19 combines with J gene TRBJ2-7; perhaps TRBD2 as D (6 bases). Germline V gives CDR1 LNHDA, CDR2 SQIVND (reference sequence). The V end was cut by 7 bases, the J end by 4 bases, with 14 bases between. This CDR3 contains 13 residues. CDR3 DNA sequence: TGTGCCAGTACCTCAAGGCGGGGTTACGAGCAGTACTTC. It encodes CASTSRRGYEQYF.

This clone was picked up one time. The chain recombines TRBV2 with TRBJ1-1; 7 bases agree with TRBD1. The CDR3 contains 13 residues. Germline V lookup: CDR1 SNHLY, CDR2 FYNNEI. Unmatched junction bases numbered 4, after V lost 5 bases and J lost 4 bases. CDR3 in amino acids: CASSSDRATEAFF. The CDR3 DNA reads TGTGCCAGCAGTTCAGACAGGGCCACTGAAGCTTTCTTT.

The CDR3 DNA sequence: TGTGCCAGCAGTTTAGGGGTAGCGGGAGCAGATACGCAGTATTTT. Its protein product is CASSLGVAGADTQYF. This sequence joins TRBV28 and TRBJ2-3, with 9 bases aligning to TRBD2. The CDR3 contains 15 residues. Germline V gene lookup returns CDR1 MDHEN and CDR2 SYDVKM. The junction had 4 bases not matched to a gene; V was cut back by 2 bases and J by 4 bases.

As for this clone: At the DNA level, this CDR3 is encoded by other sequences in the same sample as well. This sequence joins TRBV28 and TRBJ2-5; 11 bases map to TRBD1. This CDR3 is built from 15 residues. With 3 bases clipped from V and 4 bases from J, the junction kept 4 bases outside the gene matches. CDR1 is MDHEN and CDR2 is SYDVKM in the germline V gene. In nucleotides, the CDR3 is TGTGCCAGCAGTTTCGGGACAGGGGGGCTAGAGACCCAGTACTTC. Its protein product is CASSFGTGGLETQYF.

The table lists this clone with a count of one. This sequence joins TRBV5-1 and TRBJ2-3, with TRBD2 matching 8 bases. Germline V lookup: CDR1 SGHRS, CDR2 YFSETQ. V lost 2 bases to trimming and J lost 4 bases; unmatched junction nucleotides: 9. CDR3 size: 16 residues. CDR3 in amino acids: CASSLTAGVTADTQYF. The CDR3 DNA is TGCGCCAGCAGCTTAACAGCGGGAGTTACGGCAGATACGCAGTATTTT. Full variable domain (outside the CDR3, taken from reference TRBV5-1 and TRBJ2-3): KAGVTQTPRYLIKTRGQQVTLSCSPISGHRSVSWYQQTPGQGLQFLFEYFSETQRNKGNFPGRFSGRQFSNSRSEMNVSTLELGDSALYLCASSLTAGVTADTQYFGPGTRLTVL.

This chain connects TRBV28 to TRBJ1-3; 9 nucleotides line up with TRBD1. V trimming: 5 bases; J trimming: 4 bases; junction bases outside the gene matches: 6. The CDR3 is made up of 15 amino acids. Germline V gene lookup returns CDR1 MDHEN and CDR2 SYDVKM. The CDR3 DNA sequence: TGTGCCAGCAGTCCTACAGGGGGCCTCGGAAACACCATATATTTT. Its translation: CASSPTGGLGNTIYF.

Comment on this clone: The junction and the germline gene differ at one end; a read error may be behind it. The chain combines TRBV11-2 with TRBJ2-5; possibly TRBD1 or TRBD2 for D (5 bases each). CDR3 length: 16 amino acids. Germline V gives CDR1 SGHAT, CDR2 FQNNGV. For the CDR3, the DNA is TGTGCCAGCACCTTAAGTTGGGCCGGGACGGCAGAGACCCAGTACTTC. It yields the protein CASTLSWAGTAETQYF.

This clone has just one count. V usage is TRBV7-2 and J usage is TRBJ2-7, with unresolved D. V shed 5 bases and J shed 3 bases, with 14 bases lying between them. Germline CDR1 SGHTA, CDR2 FQGNSA. This CDR3 contains 14 residues. This chain's CDR3 is CASSHPPHRYEQYF. CDR3 nucleotide sequence: TGTGCCAGCAGCCACCCCCCCCACCGCTACGAGCAGTACTTC. Full variable domain (outside the CDR3, taken from reference TRBV7-2 and TRBJ2-7): GAGVSQSPSNKVTEKGKDVELRCDPISGHTALYWYRQSLGQGLEFLIYFQGNSAPDKSGLPSDRFSAERTGGSVSTLTIQRTQQEDSAVYLCASSHPPHRYEQYFGPGTRLTVT.

V and J are TRBV5-1 and TRBJ1-1; 8 bases agree with TRBD1. The CDR3 spans 15 residues. With 4 bases clipped from V and 0 bases from J, the junction kept 5 bases outside the gene matches. CDR1 SGHRS and CDR2 YFSETQ come from the germline V gene. The CDR3 DNA reads as TGCGCCAGCAGCGGCGCAGGGGGCATGAACACTGAAGCTTTCTTT. Protein sequence: CASSGAGGMNTEAFF.

The V and J genes are TRBV7-8 and TRBJ2-4; D perhaps matches TRBD2 (6 bases). V dropped 0 bases and J dropped 4 bases, with 22 bases sitting between them. The CDR3 consists of 19 residues. Germline-derived CDR1 and CDR2 are SGHVS and FQNEAQ. In DNA, the CDR3 is TGTGCCAGCAGCTTAGCCGACCCCTGGGTAGCTGGGGGGAAAAACATTCAGTACTTC. This sequence encodes CASSLADPWVAGGKNIQYF.

The rearrangement joins TRBV6-1 to TRBJ2-7, with 12 bases matching TRBD1. The CDR3 sequence is 14 residues long. V trimming: 10 bases; J trimming: 5 bases; junction bases outside the gene matches: 9. The germline CDR1 and CDR2 sequences are MNHNS and SASEGT. CDR3 residues: CATDRDRGRDEQYF. In DNA form, the CDR3 reads TGTGCCACCGACCGGGACAGGGGGCGCGACGAGCAGTACTTC.

This clone has a single count. The V gene is TRBV18, the J gene TRBJ2-7, with TRBD2 as a possible D gene (7 bases). Trimming took off 1 base at V and 3 bases at J, with 22 bases between the two ends. CDR1 and CDR2 (germline): KGHSH, LQKENI. The CDR3 loop spans 18 amino acids. The CDR3 region has the DNA TGTGCCAGCTCACCACGAACCAGGACTAGGGGGGAGCTCTACGAGCAGTACTTC. Protein product: CASSPRTRTRGELYEQYF.

This clone has just one count. This rearrangement joins TRBV15 to TRBJ2-1; either TRBD1 or TRBD2 may fit D (5 bases each). Germline CDR1 reads LNHNV; CDR2 reads YYDKDF (reference sequence). V lost 9 bases and J 2 bases, leaving 17 bases between the germline ends. CDR3 length: 15 residues. Written as DNA, the CDR3 is TGTGCCACTCACGGCCGGGACCAAGCCTACAATGAGCAGTTCTTC. It is translated as CATHGRDQAYNEQFF. The full variable domain, in which reference TRBV15 and TRBJ2-1 provide the parts outside the CDR3, is DAMVIQNPRYQVTQFGKPVTLSCSQTLNHNVMYWYQQKSSQAPKLLFHYYDKDFNNEADTPDNFQSRRPNTSFCFLDIRSPGLGDTAMYLCATHGRDQAYNEQFFGPGTRLTVL.

As DNA, the CDR3 is TGTGCCAGCAGCATTAAGTGGGGCGGGGGTCTGGCGGTCTATGGCTACACCTTC. This gives the protein CASSIKWGGGLAVYGYTF. The chain joins TRBV28 to TRBJ1-2; D perhaps matches TRBD1 (5 bases). Per germline, CDR1 MDHEN and CDR2 SYDVKM. V gave up 6 bases and J gave up 4 bases, with 27 bases separating them. The length of the CDR3 is 18 residues.

This clone was counted a few times. Compared with germline, one end of the junction differs, possibly owing to a read error. The V and J genes are TRBV29-1 and TRBJ1-2, with D perhaps matching TRBD1 (6 bases). The CDR3 is 12 amino acids. The germline gives CDR1 SQVTM, CDR2 ANQGSEA. Here the CDR3 DNA reads TGCAGCGTCGAAGGGGGGCCCAGAGGCTACACCTTC. Protein product: CSVEGGPRGYTF.

V usage is TRBV15 and J usage is TRBJ2-7; 7 nucleotides align to TRBD1. Germline CDR1 LNHNV, CDR2 YYDKDF (reference sequence). With V trimmed by 3 bases and J by 0 bases, 2 bases remained unmatched. This CDR3 has 14 amino acids. In DNA, the CDR3 is TGTGCCACCAGCAGGACAGGGCTCTCCTACGAGCAGTACTTC. It specifies CATSRTGLSYEQYF.